This T cell receptor (beta chain) was observed in a study of response to subunit inactivated influenza vaccine. Study-level results: Authors suggested seasonal influenza vaccinations each recruit few new T cells.

This clonotype was picked up a small number of times. Its antigen is undetermined. Germline values: CDR1 MGHDK, CDR2 SYGVNS. The CDR3 has 15 residues. V lost 3 bases to trimming and J lost 0 bases, with 9 bases between them. TCRdb reprocessed the RT-PCR reads with MiXCR, giving one entry per CDR3 protein. The sample includes roughly 500,000 distinct CDR3 sequences, less than 25% of them seen just once. The same sample was also studied in work on T cells expressing NK-cell markers. That publication notes: UMIs accompanied the 5'RACE template switching by which TCR beta cDNA was made. There were seven HCMV-seropositive donors and one seronegative donor among the eight sequenced. Expanded clones of NKG2C+ T cells had an unclear HCMV specificity.

J is TRBJ1-3 and V is TRBV25-1; D might be TRBD1 (5 bases). Sequenced here: CD4+ T cells sorted from PBMCs, sampled roughly 12 days after vaccination. This TCR came from a man aged 50-59 years who received an inactivated influenza vaccine. CDR3 residues: CASSEGTPSGNTIYF. In DNA form, the CDR3 reads TGTGCCAGCAGTGAGGGGACCCCCTCTGGAAACACCATATATTTT.